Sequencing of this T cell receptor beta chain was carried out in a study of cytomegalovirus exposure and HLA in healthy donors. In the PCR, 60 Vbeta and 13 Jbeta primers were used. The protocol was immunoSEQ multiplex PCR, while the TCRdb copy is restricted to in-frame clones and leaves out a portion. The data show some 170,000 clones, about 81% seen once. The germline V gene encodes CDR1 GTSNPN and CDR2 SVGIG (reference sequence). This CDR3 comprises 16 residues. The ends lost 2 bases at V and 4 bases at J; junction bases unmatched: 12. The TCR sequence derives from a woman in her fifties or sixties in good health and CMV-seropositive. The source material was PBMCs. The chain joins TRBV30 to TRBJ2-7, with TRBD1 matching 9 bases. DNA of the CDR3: TGTGCCTGGAGTTCCACTCGGCGGACAGGGGCTTACGAGCAGTACTTC. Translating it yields CAWSSTRRTGAYEQYF. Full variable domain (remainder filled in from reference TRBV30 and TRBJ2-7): SQTIHQWPATLVQPVGSPLSLECTVEGTSNPNLYWYRQAAGRGLQLLFYSVGIGQISSEVPQNLSASRPQDRQFILSSKKLLLSDSGFYLCAWSSTRRTGAYEQYFGPGTRLTVT.